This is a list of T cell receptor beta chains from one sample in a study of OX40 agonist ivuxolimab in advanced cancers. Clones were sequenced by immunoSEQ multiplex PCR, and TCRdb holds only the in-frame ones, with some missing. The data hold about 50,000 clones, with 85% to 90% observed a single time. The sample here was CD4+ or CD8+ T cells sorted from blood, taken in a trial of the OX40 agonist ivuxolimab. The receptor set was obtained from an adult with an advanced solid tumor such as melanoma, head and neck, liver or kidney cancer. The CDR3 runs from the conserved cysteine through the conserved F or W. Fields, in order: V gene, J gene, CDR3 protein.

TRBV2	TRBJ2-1	CASSETGARRGEQFF
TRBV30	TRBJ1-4	CAWSAFRGQRTNEKLFF
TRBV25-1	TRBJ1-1	CASIPTGQELFEAFF
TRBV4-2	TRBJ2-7	CASSLASGDTSYEQYF
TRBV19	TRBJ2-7	CASSIYSSGTYEQYF
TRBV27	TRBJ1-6	CASSLQGGRDSPLHF
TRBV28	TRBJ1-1	CASSLSIGTEAFF
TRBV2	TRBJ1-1	CASTQGAEVEAFF
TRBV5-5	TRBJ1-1	CASSFTGAEAFF
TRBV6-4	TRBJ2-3	CASSNGGFGSTDTQYF
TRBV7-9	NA	CASNLLTGGHYEQYF
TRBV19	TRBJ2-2	CARSPGELFF
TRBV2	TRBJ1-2	CASERMGTNYGYTF
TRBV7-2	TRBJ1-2	CASSLEDPRYGYTF
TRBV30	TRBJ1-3	CAWSVPGATFSGNTIYF
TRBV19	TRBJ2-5	CASSIGKEFKSQTQYF
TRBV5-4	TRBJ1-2	CASSLGPYGYTF
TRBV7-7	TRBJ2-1	CASSLGNGGTEQFF
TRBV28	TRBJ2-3	CASSLSWAASTDTQYF
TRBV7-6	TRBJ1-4	CASSLVMGIEKLFF
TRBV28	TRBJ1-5	CASRQQVQAQHF
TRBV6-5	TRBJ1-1	CASRSNTEAFF
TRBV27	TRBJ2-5	CASSSVGRGGQETQYF
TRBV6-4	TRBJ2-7	CASSDSGVYYEQYF
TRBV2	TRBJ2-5	CASSERGGKTQYF
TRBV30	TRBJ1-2	CAWKSQTNYGYTF
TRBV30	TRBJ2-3	CAWGTSGGALDTQYF
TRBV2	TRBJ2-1	CASGSRGGNEQFF
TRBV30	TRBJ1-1	CAWSVQVNTEAFF
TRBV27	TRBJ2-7	CASSLRLISYEQYF
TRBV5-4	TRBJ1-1	CASSLRTGGRAFF
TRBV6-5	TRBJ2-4	CASREGTAKNIQYF
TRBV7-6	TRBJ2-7	CASSLGTGEQYF
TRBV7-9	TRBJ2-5	CASRVPGGGETQYF
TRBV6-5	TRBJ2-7	CASSYRRANTYEQYF
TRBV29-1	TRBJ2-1	CSVAGQGREQFF
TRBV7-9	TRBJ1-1	CASSFSGGEAFF
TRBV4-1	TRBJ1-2	CASTRGDSYTNYGYTF
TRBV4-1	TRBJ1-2	CASSQDLSQGQNYGYTF
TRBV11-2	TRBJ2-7	CASSPRELGEQYF
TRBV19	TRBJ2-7	CASSSARRHPSSYEQYF
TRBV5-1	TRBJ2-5	CASSDGGGETQYF
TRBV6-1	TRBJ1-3	CASRTGISGNTIYF